This T cell receptor beta chain was profiled in a study of T cell responses to AZD1222 COVID-19 vaccine. CDR1 and CDR2 (germline): SGHTA, FQGNSA. CDR3 length equals 14 residues. Germline trimming cut 6 bases from V and 5 bases from J; bases unmatched to any gene: 9. Produced via immunoSEQ multiplex PCR; TCRdb's table is partial and in-frame only. This table has 110,000 to 150,000 clones, around nine tenths appearing once. This clonotype originated in an adult in good health. This rearrangement joins TRBV7-2 to TRBJ2-7, with TRBD2 matching over 8 bases. The specimen comprised peripheral blood, sampled on day 0 of AZD1222 vaccination. The CDR3 coding sequence is TGTGCCAGCAGTTTCGGGGGGGCAAGGGACGAGCAGTACTTC. This translates into CASSFGGARDEQYF.